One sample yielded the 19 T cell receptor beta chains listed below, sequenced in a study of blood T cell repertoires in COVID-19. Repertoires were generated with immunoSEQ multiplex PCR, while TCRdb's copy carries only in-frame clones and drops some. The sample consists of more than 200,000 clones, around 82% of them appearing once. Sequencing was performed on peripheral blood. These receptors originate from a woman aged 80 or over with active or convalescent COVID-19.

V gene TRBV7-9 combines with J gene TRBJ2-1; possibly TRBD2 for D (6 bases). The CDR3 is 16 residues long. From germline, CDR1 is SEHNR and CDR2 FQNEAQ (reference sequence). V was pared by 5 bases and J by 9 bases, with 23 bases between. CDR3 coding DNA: TGTGCCAGCAGCACAGTCATGGCGGGACGAAGGGGTGAGCAGTTCTTC. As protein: CASSTVMAGRRGEQFF.

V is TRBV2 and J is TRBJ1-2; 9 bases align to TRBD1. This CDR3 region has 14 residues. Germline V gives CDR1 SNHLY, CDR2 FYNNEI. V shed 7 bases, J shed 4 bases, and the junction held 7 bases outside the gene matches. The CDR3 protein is CASTRDREAYGYTF. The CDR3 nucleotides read TGTGCCAGCACCCGGGACAGGGAGGCCTATGGCTACACCTTC.

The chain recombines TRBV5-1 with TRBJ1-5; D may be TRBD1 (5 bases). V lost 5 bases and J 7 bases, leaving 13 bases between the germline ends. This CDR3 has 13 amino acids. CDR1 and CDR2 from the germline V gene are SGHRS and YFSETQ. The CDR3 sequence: CASSAAGKQPQHF. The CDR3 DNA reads TGCGCCAGCAGTGCGGCAGGGAAACAGCCCCAGCATTTT.

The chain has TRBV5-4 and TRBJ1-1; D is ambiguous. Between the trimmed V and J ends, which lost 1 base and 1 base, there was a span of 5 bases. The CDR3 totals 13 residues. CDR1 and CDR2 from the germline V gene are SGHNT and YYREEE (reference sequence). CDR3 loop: CASSLIQNTEAFF. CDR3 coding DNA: TGTGCCAGCAGCTTGATACAGAACACTGAAGCTTTCTTT.

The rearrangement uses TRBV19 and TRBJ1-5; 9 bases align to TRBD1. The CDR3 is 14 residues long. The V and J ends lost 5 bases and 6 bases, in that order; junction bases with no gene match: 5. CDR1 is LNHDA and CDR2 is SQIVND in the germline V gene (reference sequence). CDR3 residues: CASSSNRGPQPQHF. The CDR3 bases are TGTGCCAGTAGTTCGAACAGGGGGCCTCAGCCCCAGCATTTT.

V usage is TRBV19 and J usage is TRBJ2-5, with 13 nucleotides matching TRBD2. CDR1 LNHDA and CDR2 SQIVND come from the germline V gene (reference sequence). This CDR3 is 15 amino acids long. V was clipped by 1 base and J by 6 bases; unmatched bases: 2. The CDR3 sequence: CASSIGGTSGKTQYF. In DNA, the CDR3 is TGTGCCAGTAGTATAGGGGGGACTAGCGGGAAGACCCAGTACTTC.

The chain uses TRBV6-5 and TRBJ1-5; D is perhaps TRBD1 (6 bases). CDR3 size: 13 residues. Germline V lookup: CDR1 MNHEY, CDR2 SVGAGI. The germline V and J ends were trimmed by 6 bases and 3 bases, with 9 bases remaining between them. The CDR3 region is CASSQGPNQPQHF. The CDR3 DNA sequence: TGTGCCAGCAGCCAGGGGCCCAATCAGCCCCAGCATTTT.

In DNA form, the CDR3 reads TGTGCCAGCAGTTTCCGACCGACAGGGACAAATGAAAAACTGTTTTTT. Protein product: CASSFRPTGTNEKLFF. This chain connects TRBV6-2 or TRBV6-3 to TRBJ1-4, with TRBD1 identical over 7 bases. The germline gives CDR1 MNHEY, CDR2 SVGEGT. The V and J ends lost 4 bases and 5 bases, in that order; junction bases with no gene match: 10. The CDR3 is made up of 16 amino acids.

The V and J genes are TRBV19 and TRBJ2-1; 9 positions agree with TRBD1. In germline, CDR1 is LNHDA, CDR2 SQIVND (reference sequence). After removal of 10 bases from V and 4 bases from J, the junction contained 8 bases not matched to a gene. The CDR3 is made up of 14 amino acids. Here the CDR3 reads CATGDRDSYNEQFF. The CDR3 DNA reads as TGTGCCACCGGGGACAGGGACTCGTACAATGAGCAGTTCTTC. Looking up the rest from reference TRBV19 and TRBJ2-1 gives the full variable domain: DGGITQSPKYLFRKEGQNVTLSCEQNLNHDAMYWYRQDPGQGLRLIYYSQIVNDFQKGDIAEGYSVSREKKESFPLTVTSAQKNPTAFYLCATGDRDSYNEQFFGPGTRLTVL.

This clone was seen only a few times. The CDR3 sequence is CATSERGRDGYTF. The CDR3 DNA sequence: TGTGCCACCAGTGAAAGGGGGCGGGATGGCTACACCTTC. The chain links TRBV24-1 to TRBJ1-2, with 7 bases matching TRBD1. Germline V gene data show CDR1 as KGHDR and CDR2 as SFDVKD. The CDR3 totals 13 residues. V lost 4 bases and J lost 6; bases outside the gene matches: 4.

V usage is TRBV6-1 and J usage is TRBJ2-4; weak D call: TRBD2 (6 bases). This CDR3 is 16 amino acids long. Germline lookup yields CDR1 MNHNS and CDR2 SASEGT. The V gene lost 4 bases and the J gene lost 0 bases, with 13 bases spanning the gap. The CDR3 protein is CASSGGVGLAKNIQYF. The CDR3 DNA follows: TGTGCCAGCAGTGGCGGGGTGGGGTTAGCCAAAAACATTCAGTACTTC.

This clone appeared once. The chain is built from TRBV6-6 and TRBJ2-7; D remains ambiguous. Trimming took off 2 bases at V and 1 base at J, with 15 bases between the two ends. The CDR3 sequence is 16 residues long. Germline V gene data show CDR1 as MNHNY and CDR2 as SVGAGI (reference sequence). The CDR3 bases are TGTGCCAGCAGTTACACCCGACTCCCCAAATCCTACGAGCAGTACTTC. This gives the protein CASSYTRLPKSYEQYF.

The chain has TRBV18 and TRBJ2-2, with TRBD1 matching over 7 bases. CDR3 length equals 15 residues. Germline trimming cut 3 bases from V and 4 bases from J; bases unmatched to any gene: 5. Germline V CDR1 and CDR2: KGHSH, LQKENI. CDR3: CASSPRGQLTGELFF. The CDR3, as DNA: TGTGCCAGCTCACCCCGGGGACAGCTCACCGGGGAGCTGTTTTTT.

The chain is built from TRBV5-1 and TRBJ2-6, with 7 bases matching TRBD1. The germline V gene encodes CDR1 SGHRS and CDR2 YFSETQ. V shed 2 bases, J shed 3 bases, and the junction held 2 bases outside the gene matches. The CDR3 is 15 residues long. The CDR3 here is CASSLTGDGANVLTF. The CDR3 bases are TGCGCCAGCAGCTTAACAGGGGATGGGGCCAACGTCCTGACTTTC.

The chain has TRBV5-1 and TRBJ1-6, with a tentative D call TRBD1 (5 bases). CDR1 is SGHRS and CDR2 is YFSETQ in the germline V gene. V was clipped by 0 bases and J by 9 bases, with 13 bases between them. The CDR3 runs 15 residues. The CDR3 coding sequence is TGCGCCAGCAGCTTGGTGGGGGAAGCGGGTTCACCCCTCCACTTT. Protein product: CASSLVGEAGSPLHF.

CDR3 region: CASSMTGIEGNSPLHF. The CDR3 nucleotides are TGTGCCAGCAGTATGACAGGGATTGAAGGCAATTCACCCCTCCACTTT. The rearrangement uses TRBV27 and TRBJ1-6; 7 nucleotides agree with TRBD1. The CDR3 is made up of 16 amino acids. The germline gives CDR1 MNHEY, CDR2 SMNVEV (reference sequence). The junction had 11 bases not matched to a gene; V was cut back by 5 bases and J by 7 bases.

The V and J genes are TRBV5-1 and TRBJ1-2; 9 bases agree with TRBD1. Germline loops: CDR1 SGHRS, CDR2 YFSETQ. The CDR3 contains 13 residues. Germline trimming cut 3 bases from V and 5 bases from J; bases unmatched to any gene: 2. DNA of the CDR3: TGCGCCAGCAGCTCGGGACAGGGATATGGCTACACCTTC. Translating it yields CASSSGQGYGYTF.

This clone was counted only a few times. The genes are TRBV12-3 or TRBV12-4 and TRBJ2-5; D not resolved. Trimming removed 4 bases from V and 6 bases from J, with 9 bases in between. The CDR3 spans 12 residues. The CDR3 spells CASSSDLQTQYF. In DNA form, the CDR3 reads TGTGCCAGCAGTTCCGATCTACAGACCCAGTACTTC.

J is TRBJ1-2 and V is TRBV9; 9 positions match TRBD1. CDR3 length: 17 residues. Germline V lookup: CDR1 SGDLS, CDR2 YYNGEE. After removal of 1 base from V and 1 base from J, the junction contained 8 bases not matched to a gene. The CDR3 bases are TGTGCCAGCAGCGTACAGACACAGGGGGCACTTAACTATGGCTACACCTTC. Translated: CASSVQTQGALNYGYTF. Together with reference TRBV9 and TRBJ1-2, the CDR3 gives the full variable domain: DSGVTQTPKHLITATGQRVTLRCSPRSGDLSVYWYQQSLDQGLQFLIQYYNGEERAKGNILERFSAQQFPDLHSELNLSSLELGDSALYFCASSVQTQGALNYGYTFGSGTRLTVV.